The sequence of this TCR beta chain was determined in a study of Graves' ophthalmopathy and Graves' hyperthyroidism. Study-wide results and caveats: A majority of expanded thyroid clonotypes exceeding 0.001 frequency were likewise present in blood. Ophthalmopathy progression predictions by the model showed nearly 75% specificity and roughly 71% sensitivity.

V was clipped by 3 bases and J by 2 bases, with 14 bases between them. Germline loops: CDR1 ENHRY, CDR2 SYGVKD. This CDR3 is built from 15 residues. This clonotype was detected ten times or more. Antigen specificity is unknown. Amplified material comprised TCR beta CDR3 regions derived from RNA transcripts. HTBI primers primed a first-round RT-PCR, and a second-round multiplex PCR followed. A single record per CDR3 protein comes from TCRdb applying MiXCR to the multiplex PCR reads. The sample records about 590,000 distinct CDR3 sequences, less than 45% being singletons. V and J are TRBV10-3 and TRBJ2-7, with TRBD1 as a possible D gene (6 bases). The sequencing sample was made of peripheral blood or thyroid tissue (not recorded which). This sequence originates from an adult man with Graves' hyperthyroidism. The CDR3 reads CAISDVWDKTYEQYF. CDR3 DNA: TGTGCCATCAGTGATGTATGGGACAAGACCTACGAGCAGTACTTC.